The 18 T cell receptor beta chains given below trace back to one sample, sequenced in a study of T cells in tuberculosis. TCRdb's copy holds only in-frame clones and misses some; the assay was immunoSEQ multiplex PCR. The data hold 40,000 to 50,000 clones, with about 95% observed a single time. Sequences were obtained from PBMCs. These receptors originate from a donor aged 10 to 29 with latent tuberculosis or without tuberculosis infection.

The CDR3 is CASSPDTSTEAFF. The CDR3 DNA sequence: TGTGCCAGCTCACCCGACACTAGCACTGAAGCTTTCTTT. The chain links TRBV18 to TRBJ1-1; D unresolved. Trimming stripped 3 bases from V and 4 bases from J, with 9 bases between. Germline lookup yields CDR1 KGHSH and CDR2 LQKENI. The CDR3 is 13 amino acids. Complete variable domain (other parts from reference TRBV18 and TRBJ1-1): NAGVMQNPRHLVRRRGQEARLRCSPMKGHSHVYWYRQLPEEGLKFMVYLQKENIIDESGMPKERFSAEFPKEGPSILRIQQVVRGDSAAYFCASSPDTSTEAFFGQGTRLTVV.

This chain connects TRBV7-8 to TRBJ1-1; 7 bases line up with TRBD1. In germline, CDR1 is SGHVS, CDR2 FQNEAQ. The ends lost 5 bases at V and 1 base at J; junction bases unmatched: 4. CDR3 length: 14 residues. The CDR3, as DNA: TGTGCCAGCAGCCCACAGGGGTGGAACACTGAAGCTTTCTTT. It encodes CASSPQGWNTEAFF.

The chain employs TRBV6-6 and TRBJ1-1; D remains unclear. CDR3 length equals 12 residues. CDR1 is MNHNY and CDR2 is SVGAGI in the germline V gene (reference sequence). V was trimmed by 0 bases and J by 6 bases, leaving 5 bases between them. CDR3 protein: CASSYSSAEAFF. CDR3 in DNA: TGTGCCAGCAGTTACTCGAGCGCTGAAGCTTTCTTT.

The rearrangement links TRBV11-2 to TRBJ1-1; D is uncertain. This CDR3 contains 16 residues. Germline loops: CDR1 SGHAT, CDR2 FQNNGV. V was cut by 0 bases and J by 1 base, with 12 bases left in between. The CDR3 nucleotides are TGTGCCAGCAGCTTAGAATTGGCAGAACGGAACACTGAAGCTTTCTTT. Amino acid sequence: CASSLELAERNTEAFF.

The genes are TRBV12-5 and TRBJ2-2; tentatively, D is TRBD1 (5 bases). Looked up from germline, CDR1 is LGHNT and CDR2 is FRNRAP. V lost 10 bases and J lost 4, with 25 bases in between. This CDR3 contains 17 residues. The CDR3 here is CATSQRGTPTSTGELFF. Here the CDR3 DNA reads TGTGCTACCTCGCAAAGGGGCACCCCGACATCCACCGGGGAGCTGTTTTTT.

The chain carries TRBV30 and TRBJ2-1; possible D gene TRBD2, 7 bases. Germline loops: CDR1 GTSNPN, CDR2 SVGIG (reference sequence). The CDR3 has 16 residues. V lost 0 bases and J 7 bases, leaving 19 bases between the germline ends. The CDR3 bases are TGTGCCTGGAGTGTACGAGGGGGGGCCCCGGTGAATGAGCAGTTCTTC. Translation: CAWSVRGGAPVNEQFF.

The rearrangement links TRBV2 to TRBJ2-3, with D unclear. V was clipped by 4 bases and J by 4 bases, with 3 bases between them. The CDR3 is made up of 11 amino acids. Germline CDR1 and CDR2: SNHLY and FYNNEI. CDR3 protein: CASSGADTQYF. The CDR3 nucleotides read TGTGCCAGCAGTGGAGCAGATACGCAGTATTTT. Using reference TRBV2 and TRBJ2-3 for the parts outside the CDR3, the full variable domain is EPEVTQTPSHQVTQMGQEVILRCVPISNHLYFYWYRQILGQKVEFLVSFYNNEISEKSEIFDDQFSVERPDGSNFTLKIRSTKLEDSAMYFCASSGADTQYFGPGTRLTVL.

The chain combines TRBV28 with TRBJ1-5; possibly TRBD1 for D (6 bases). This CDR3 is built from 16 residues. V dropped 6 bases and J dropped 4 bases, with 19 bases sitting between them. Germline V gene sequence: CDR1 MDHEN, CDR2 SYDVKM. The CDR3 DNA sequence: TGTGCCAGCAGGCGAAATCCCGGGACAACAAATCAGCCCCAGCATTTT. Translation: CASRRNPGTTNQPQHF. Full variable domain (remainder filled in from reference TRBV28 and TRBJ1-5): DVKVTQSSRYLVKRTGEKVFLECVQDMDHENMFWYRQDPGLGLRLIYFSYDVKMKEKGDIPEGYSVSREKKERFSLILESASTNQTSMYLCASRRNPGTTNQPQHFGDGTRLSIL.

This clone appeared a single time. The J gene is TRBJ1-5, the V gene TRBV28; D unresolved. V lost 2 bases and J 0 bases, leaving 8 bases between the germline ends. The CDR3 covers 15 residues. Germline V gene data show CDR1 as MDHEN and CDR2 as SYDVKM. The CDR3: CASSLEVGSNQPQHF. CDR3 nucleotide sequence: TGTGCCAGCAGTTTAGAGGTGGGTAGCAATCAGCCCCAGCATTTT.

In nucleotides, the CDR3 is TGTGCCAGCAGTAAAGACAGGGCAAAGGGGCCCCAGCATTTT. This codes for CASSKDRAKGPQHF. This chain joins TRBV9 and TRBJ1-5; TRBD1 aligns across 7 bases. Germline assignment: CDR1 SGDLS and CDR2 YYNGEE. This CDR3 spans 14 amino acids. V lost 5 bases to trimming and J lost 9 bases; unmatched junction nucleotides: 11.

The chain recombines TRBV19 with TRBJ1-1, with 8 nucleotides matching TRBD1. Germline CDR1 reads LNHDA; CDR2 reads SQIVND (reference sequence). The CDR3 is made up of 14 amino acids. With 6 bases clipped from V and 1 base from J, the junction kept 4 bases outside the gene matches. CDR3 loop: CASSTGTGNTEAFF. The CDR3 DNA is TGTGCCAGTAGCACCGGGACAGGGAACACTGAAGCTTTCTTT.

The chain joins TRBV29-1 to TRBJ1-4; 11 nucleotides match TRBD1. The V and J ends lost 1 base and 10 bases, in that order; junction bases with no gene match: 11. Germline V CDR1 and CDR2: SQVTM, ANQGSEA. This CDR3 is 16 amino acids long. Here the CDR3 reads CSVEVSTGQGVGKLFF. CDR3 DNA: TGCAGCGTTGAAGTTTCTACGGGACAGGGGGTAGGAAAACTGTTTTTT.

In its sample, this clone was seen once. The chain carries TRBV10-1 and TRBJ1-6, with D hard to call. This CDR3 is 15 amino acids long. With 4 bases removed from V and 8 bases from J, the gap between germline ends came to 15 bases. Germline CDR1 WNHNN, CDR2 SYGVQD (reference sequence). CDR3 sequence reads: CASSVGGNGYSPLHF. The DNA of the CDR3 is TGCGCCAGCAGTGTAGGAGGGAACGGGTATTCACCCCTCCACTTT.

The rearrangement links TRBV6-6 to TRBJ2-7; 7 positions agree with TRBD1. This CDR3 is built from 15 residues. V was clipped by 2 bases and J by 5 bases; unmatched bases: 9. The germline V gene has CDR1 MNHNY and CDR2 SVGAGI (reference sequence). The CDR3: CASSYARQGVHEQYF. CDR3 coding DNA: TGTGCCAGCAGTTACGCTCGGCAGGGGGTCCACGAGCAGTACTTC.

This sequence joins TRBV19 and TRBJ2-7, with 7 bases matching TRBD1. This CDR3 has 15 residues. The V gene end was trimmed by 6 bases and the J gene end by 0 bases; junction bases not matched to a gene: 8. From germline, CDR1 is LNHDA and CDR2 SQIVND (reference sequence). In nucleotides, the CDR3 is TGTGCCAGTAGCCGACAGGGTCATATCTCCTACGAGCAGTACTTC. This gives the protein CASSRQGHISYEQYF.

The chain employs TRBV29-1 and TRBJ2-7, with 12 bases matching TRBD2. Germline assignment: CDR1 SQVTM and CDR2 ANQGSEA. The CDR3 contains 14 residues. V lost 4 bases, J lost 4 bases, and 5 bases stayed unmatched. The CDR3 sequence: CSVGWTSGVYEQYF. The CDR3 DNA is TGCAGCGTTGGGTGGACTAGCGGGGTTTACGAGCAGTACTTC.

The CDR3 region is CASSVDRGGYEQYF. The CDR3 DNA sequence: TGTGCCAGCAGCGTAGACAGGGGCGGGTACGAGCAGTACTTC. The rearrangement joins TRBV9 to TRBJ2-7; 7 bases map to TRBD1. The CDR3 consists of 14 residues. The junction had 4 bases not matched to a gene; V was cut back by 0 bases and J by 4 bases. In germline, CDR1 is SGDLS, CDR2 YYNGEE.

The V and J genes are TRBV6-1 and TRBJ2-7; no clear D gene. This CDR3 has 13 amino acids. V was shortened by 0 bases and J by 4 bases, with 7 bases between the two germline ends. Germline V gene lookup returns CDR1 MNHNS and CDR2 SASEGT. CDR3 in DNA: TGTGCCAGCAGTGAAGCGGGCTCATACGAGCAGTACTTC. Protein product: CASSEAGSYEQYF.